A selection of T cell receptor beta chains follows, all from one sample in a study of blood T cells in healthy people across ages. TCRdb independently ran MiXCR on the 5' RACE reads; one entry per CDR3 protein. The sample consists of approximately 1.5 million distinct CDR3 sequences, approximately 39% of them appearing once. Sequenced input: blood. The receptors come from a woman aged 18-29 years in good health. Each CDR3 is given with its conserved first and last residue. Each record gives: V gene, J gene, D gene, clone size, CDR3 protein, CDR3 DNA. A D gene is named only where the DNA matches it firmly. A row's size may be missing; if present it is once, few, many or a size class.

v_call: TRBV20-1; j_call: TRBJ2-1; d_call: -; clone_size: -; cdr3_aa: CSVTLVPGYNEQFF; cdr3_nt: TGCAGTGTAACCCTAGTTCCCGGCTACAATGAGCAGTTCTTC
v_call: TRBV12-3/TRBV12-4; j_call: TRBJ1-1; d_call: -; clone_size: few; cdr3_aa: CASSGRGTEAFF; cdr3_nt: TGTGCCAGCAGTGGCCGGGGCACTGAAGCTTTCTTT
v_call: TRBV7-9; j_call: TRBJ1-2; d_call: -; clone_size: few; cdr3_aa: CASSSNGGDGYTF; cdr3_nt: TGTGCCAGCAGCTCAAACGGTGGGGATGGCTACACCTTC
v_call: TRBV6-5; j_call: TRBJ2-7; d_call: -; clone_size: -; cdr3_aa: CASSYSLSGEQADYEQYF; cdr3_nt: TGTGCCAGCAGTTACAGCTTGTCGGGGGAACAAGCGGACTACGAGCAGTACTTC
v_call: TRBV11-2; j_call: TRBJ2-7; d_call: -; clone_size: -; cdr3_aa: CASSQTGIAKNIRYF; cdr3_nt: TGTGCCAGCAGTCAAACGGGCATAGCCAAAAACATTCGGTACTTC
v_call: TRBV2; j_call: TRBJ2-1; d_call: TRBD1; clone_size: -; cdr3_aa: CASSAWDRGGNEQFF; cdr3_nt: TGTGCCAGCAGTGCCTGGGACAGGGGGGGCAATGAGCAGTTCTTC
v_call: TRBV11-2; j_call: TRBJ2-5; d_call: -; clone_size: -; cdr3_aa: CASSTPDPFYGTQETQYF; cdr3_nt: TGTGCCAGCAGCACTCCAGACCCCTTTTATGGGACCCAAGAGACCCAGTACTTC
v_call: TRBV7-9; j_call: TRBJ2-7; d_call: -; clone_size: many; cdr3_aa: CASSPDASSYEQYF; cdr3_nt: TGTGCCAGCAGCCCCGATGCTTCCTCCTACGAGCAGTACTTC
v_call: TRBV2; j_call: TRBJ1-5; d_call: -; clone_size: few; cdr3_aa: CASSVYSLNQPQHF; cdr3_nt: TGTGCCAGCAGTGTTTACAGCCTAAATCAGCCCCAGCATTTT
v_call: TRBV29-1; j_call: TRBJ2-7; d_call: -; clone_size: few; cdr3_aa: CSVEYEQYF; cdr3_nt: TGCAGCGTTGAGTACGAGCAGTACTTC
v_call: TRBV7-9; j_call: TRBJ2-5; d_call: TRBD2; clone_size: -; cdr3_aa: CASSVELARETQYF; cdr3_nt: TGTGCCAGCAGCGTAGAACTAGCGAGGGAGACCCAGTACTTC
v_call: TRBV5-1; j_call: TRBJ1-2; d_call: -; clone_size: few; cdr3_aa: CASRHLFTGNYGYTF; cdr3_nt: TGCGCCAGCAGACACCTCTTTACAGGCAACTATGGCTACACCTTC
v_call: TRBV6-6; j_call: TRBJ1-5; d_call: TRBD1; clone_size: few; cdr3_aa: CASRLGQRDSNQPQHF; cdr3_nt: TGTGCCAGCAGATTGGGACAGAGAGATAGCAATCAGCCCCAGCATTTT
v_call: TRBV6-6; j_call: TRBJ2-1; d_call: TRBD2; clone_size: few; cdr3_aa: CASSYRLAGFLYEQFF; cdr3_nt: TGTGCCAGCAGTTACAGGCTAGCGGGATTTCTGTATGAGCAGTTCTTC
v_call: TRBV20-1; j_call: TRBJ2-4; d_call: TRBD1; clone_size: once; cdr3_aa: CSAMKALGTGGPKNIQYF; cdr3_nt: TGCAGTGCTATGAAGGCCCTAGGGACAGGGGGGCCCAAAAACATTCAGTACTTC
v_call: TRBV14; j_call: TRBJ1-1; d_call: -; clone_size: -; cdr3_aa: CASSQGGVDTEAFF; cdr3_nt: TGTGCCAGCAGCCAAGGAGGGGTGGACACTGAAGCTTTCTTT
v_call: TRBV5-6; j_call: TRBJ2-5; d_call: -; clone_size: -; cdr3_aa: CASSLLAAGRETQYF; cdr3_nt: TGTGCCAGCAGCTTGCTGGCAGCAGGGCGAGAGACCCAGTACTTC
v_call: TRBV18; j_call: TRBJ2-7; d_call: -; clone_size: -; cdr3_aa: CASSPRQGFHEQYF; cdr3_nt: TGTGCCAGCTCACCGCGGCAGGGGTTCCACGAGCAGTACTTC
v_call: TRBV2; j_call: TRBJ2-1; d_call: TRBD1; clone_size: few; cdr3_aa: CARWGQGNNEQFF; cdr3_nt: TGTGCCAGATGGGGACAGGGCAACAATGAGCAGTTCTTC
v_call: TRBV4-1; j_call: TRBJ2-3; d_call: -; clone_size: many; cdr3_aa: CASSQDGDTQYF; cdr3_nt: TGCGCCAGCAGCCAAGACGGAGATACGCAGTATTTT
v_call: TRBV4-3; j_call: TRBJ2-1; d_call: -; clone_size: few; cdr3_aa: CASSHRSGEQFF; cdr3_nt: TGCGCCAGCAGCCACCGCTCTGGGGAGCAGTTCTTC
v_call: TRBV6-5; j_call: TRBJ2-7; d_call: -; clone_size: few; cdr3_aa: CASSPGGAPNYEQYF; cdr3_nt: TGTGCCAGCAGCCCAGGGGGGGCTCCCAATTACGAGCAGTACTTC
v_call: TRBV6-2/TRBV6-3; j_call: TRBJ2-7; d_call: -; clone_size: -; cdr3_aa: CASGVFFGVQPYEQYF; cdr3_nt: TGTGCCAGCGGGGTTTTCTTCGGCGTGCAGCCCTACGAGCAGTACTTC
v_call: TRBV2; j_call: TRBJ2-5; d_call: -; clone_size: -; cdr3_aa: CASSVVVPQGQYF; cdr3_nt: TGTGCCAGCAGTGTGGTCGTACCGCAGGGGCAGTACTTC
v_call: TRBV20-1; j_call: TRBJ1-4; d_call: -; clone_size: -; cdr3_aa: CSARSKRWDEKLFF; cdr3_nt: TGCAGTGCTAGATCCAAACGTTGGGATGAAAAACTGTTTTTT
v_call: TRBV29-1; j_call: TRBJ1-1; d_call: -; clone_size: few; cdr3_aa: CSVLLLTAEAFF; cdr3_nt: TGCAGCGTTCTTTTATTAACGGCTGAAGCTTTCTTT